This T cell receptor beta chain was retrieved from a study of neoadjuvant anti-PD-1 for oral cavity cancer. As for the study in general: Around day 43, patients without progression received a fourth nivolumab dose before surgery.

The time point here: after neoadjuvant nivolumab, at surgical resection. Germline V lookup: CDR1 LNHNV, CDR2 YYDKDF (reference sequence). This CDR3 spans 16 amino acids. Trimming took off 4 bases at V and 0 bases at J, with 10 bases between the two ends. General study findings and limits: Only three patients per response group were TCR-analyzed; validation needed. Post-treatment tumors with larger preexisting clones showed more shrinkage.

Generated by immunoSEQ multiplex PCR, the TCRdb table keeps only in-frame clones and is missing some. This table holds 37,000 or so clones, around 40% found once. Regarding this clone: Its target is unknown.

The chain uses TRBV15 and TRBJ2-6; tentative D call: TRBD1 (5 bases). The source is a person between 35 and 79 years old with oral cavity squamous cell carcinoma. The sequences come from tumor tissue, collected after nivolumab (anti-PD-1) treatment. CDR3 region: CATSIGEHSGANVLTF. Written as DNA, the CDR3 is TGTGCCACCAGCATAGGGGAACACTCTGGGGCCAACGTCCTGACTTTC. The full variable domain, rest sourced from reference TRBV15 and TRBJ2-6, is DAMVIQNPRYQVTQFGKPVTLSCSQTLNHNVMYWYQQKSSQAPKLLFHYYDKDFNNEADTPDNFQSRRPNTSFCFLDIRSPGLGDTAMYLCATSIGEHSGANVLTFGAGSRLTVL.